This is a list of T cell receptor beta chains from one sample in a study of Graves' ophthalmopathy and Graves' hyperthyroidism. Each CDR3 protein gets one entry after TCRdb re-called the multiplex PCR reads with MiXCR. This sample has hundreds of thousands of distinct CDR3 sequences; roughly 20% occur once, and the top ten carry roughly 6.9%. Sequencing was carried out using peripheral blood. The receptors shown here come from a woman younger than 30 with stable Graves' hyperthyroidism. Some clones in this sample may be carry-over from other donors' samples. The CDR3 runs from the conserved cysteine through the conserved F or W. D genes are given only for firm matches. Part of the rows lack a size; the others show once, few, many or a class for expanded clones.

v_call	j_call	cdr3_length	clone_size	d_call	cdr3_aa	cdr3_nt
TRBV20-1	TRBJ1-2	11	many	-	CSAKKAYGYTF	TGCAGTGCCAAGAAGGCCTATGGCTACACCTTC
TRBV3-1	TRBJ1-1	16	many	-	CASSQDRGGMNTEAFF	TGTGCCAGCAGCCAAGATAGGGGGGGTATGAACACTGAAGCTTTCTTT
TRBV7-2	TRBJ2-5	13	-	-	CASSKGLEETQYF	TGTGCCAGCAGCAAGGGACTGGAAGAGACCCAGTACTTC
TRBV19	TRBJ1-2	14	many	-	CASSIPGFNYGYTF	TGTGCCAGTAGTATTCCGGGGTTTAACTATGGCTACACCTTC
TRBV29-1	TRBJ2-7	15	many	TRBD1	CSVEVQGASAYEQYF	TGCAGCGTTGAGGTCCAGGGGGCGTCCGCCTACGAGCAGTACTTC
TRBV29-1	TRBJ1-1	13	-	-	CSGLRAGGTEAFF	TGCAGCGGTCTCCGGGCCGGCGGCACTGAAGCTTTCTTT
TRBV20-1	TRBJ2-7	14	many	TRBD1	CSARDGQGADEQYF	TGCAGTGCTAGAGATGGACAGGGGGCCGACGAGCAGTACTTC
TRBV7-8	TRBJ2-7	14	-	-	CASSFRRAWDEQYF	TGTGCCAGCAGCTTTAGGAGGGCCTGGGACGAGCAGTACTTC
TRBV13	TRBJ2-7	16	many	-	CASSPNRVSTSYEQYF	TGTGCCAGCAGCCCGAATAGGGTCTCTACTTCCTACGAGCAGTACTTC
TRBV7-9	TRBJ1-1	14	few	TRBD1	CASSQRDSFTEAFF	TGTGCCAGCAGCCAACGGGACAGCTTCACTGAAGCTTTCTTT
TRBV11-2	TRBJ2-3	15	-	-	CASSLFRGSTDTQYF	TGTGCCAGCAGCTTATTTCGGGGAAGCACAGATACGCAGTATTTT
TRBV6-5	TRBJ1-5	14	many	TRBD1	CASGSGGSGQPQHF	TGTGCCAGCGGTTCAGGGGGCTCAGGGCAGCCCCAGCATTTT
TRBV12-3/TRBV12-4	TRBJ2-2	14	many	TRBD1	CASKGQGNTGELFF	TGTGCCAGCAAGGGACAGGGCAACACCGGGGAGCTGTTTTTT
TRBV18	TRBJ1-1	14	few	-	CASSPDGYRTEAFF	TGTGCCAGCTCACCAGACGGGTATCGCACTGAAGCTTTCTTT
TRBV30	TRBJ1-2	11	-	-	CAWSRSYGYTF	TGTGCCTGGAGTAGATCCTATGGCTACACCTTC
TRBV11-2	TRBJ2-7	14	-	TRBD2	CASSESGGAYEQYF	TGTGCCAGCAGCGAAAGCGGGGGGGCCTACGAGCAGTACTTC
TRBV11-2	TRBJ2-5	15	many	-	CASSSIAGSEETQYF	TGTGCCAGCAGCTCAATCGCAGGGTCCGAGGAGACCCAGTACTTC
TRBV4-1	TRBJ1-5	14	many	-	CASSHQGVAQPQHF	TGCGCCAGCAGCCACCAGGGTGTGGCTCAGCCCCAGCATTTT
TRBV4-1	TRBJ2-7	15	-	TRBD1	CASSQVPGQTYEQYF	TGCGCCAGCAGCCAAGTCCCGGGACAGACCTACGAGCAGTACTTC
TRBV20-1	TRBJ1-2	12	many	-	CSASNGLYGYTF	TGCAGTGCTAGCAACGGACTCTATGGCTACACCTTC
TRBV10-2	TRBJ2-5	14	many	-	CASSEVRVQETQYF	TGCGCCAGCAGTGAGGTCCGGGTCCAAGAGACCCAGTACTTC
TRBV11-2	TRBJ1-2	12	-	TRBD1	CASSWDREGYTF	TGTGCCAGCAGCTGGGACAGGGAAGGCTACACCTTC
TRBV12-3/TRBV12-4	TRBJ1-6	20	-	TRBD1	CASSSLFLGQGSSYNSPLHF	TGTGCCAGCAGTTCGCTTTTTTTGGGACAGGGGAGCTCCTATAATTCACCCCTCCACTTT
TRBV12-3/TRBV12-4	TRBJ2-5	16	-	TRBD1	CASIGQGRGYQETQYF	TGTGCCAGCATCGGACAGGGAAGAGGGTACCAAGAGACCCAGTACTTC
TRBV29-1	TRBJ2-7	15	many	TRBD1	CSVDGLGTGSYEQYF	TGCAGCGTTGACGGTCTTGGGACAGGGTCCTACGAGCAGTACTTC
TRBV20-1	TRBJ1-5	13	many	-	CSASGRANQPQHF	TGCAGTGCTAGTGGCAGGGCAAATCAGCCCCAGCATTTT
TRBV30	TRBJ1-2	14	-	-	CAWSVRRREGGYTF	TGTGCCTGGAGTGTACGGAGGAGGGAGGGAGGCTACACCTTC
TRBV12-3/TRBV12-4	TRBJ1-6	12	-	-	CASSPQGLPLHF	TGTGCCAGCAGTCCTCAGGGCCTACCCCTCCACTTT
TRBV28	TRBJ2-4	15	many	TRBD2	CASSTSGVAKNIKYF	TGTGCCAGCAGTACTAGCGGGGTAGCCAAAAACATTAAGTACTTC
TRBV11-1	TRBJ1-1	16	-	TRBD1	CASSSSATGADTEAFF	TGTGCCAGCAGCTCTTCCGCAACAGGGGCTGACACTGAAGCTTTCTTT
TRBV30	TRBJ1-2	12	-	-	CACALQMGGYTF	TGTGCCTGTGCTTTGCAGATGGGGGGCTACACCTTC
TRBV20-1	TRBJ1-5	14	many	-	CSAPDRSSNQPQHF	TGCAGTGCGCCGGACAGATCTAGCAATCAGCCCCAGCATTTT
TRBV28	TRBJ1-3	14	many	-	CASSSRRSGNTIYF	TGTGCCAGCAGTTCACGCCGCTCTGGAAACACCATATATTTT
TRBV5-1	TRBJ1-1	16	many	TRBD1	CASTGDPGTANTEAFF	TGCGCCAGCACCGGCGACCCTGGGACAGCAAACACTGAAGCTTTCTTT
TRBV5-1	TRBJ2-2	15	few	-	CASSLGDTNTGELFF	TGCGCCAGCAGCTTGGGGGACACAAACACCGGGGAGCTGTTTTTT
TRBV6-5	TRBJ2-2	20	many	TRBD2	CGSKGVAPFSSGVGTGELFF	TGTGGCAGCAAGGGTGTCGCCCCCTTTTCTAGCGGGGTGGGCACCGGGGAGCTGTTTTTT
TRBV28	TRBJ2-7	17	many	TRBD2	CASSFRQTSGISYEQYF	TGTGCCAGCAGTTTCCGTCAGACTAGCGGAATCTCCTACGAGCAGTACTTC
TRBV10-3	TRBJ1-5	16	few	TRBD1	CAISEVPGQGYQPQHF	TGTGCCATCAGTGAGGTTCCGGGACAGGGGTATCAGCCCCAGCATTTT
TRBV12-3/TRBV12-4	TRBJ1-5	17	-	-	CASSFGAETVSNQPQHF	TGTGCCAGCAGTTTTGGCGCAGAGACAGTGAGCAATCAGCCCCAGCATTTT
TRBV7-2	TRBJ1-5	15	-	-	CASSQNRSPNQPQHF	TGTGCCAGCAGTCAGAACAGGAGCCCCAATCAGCCCCAGCATTTT
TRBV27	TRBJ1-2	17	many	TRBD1	CASSTGQGGSMAYGYTF	TGTGCCAGCAGTACCGGACAGGGTGGTTCAATGGCATATGGCTACACCTTC
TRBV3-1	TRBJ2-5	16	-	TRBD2	CASSPNLSGGGETQYF	TGTGCCAGCAGCCCGAACCTTAGCGGGGGGGGAGAGACCCAGTACTTC
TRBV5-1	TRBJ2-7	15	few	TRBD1	CASSMMGQGTYEQYF	TGCGCCAGCAGCATGATGGGACAGGGCACCTACGAGCAGTACTTC
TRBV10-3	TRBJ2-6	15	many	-	CAIGGEGTGANVLTF	TGTGCCATCGGAGGCGAGGGCACTGGGGCCAACGTCCTGACTTTC